Listed below are T cell receptor beta chains from one sample, sequenced in a study of OX40 agonist ivuxolimab in advanced cancers. The protocol was immunoSEQ multiplex PCR, while the TCRdb copy is restricted to in-frame clones and leaves out a portion. The data hold about 69,000 clones, with approximately 90% observed a single time. Material: CD4+ or CD8+ T cells sorted from blood, obtained in a trial of the OX40 agonist ivuxolimab. The receptor source for this set is an adult with an advanced solid tumor such as melanoma, head and neck, liver or kidney cancer. The CDR3 runs from the conserved cysteine through the conserved F or W. Each record gives: D gene, V gene, J gene, clone size, CDR3 DNA, CDR3 protein. The D gene is left open where the match is weak. For some rows the clone size is stated as once, few or many, or as a class when expanded; others skip it.

d_gene: -
v_gene: TRBV14
j_gene: TRBJ2-2
abundance: -
CDR3nt: TGTGCCAGCAGACGAAATATGAACACCGGGGAGCTGTTTTTT
CDR3aa: CASRRNMNTGELFF

d_gene: -
v_gene: TRBV7-9
j_gene: TRBJ1-3
abundance: -
CDR3nt: TGTGCCAGCAGCCACGAGGGACCTGGAAACACCATATATTTT
CDR3aa: CASSHEGPGNTIYF

d_gene: -
v_gene: TRBV7-2
j_gene: TRBJ1-2
abundance: -
CDR3nt: TGTGCCAGCAGCTTATACAGGGACGAGGTTAACTATGGCTACACCTTC
CDR3aa: CASSLYRDEVNYGYTF

d_gene: TRBD1
v_gene: TRBV18
j_gene: TRBJ1-5
abundance: -
CDR3nt: TGTGCCAGCTCTCACGGGTCCAGGGGGATCAATCAGCCCCAGCATTTT
CDR3aa: CASSHGSRGINQPQHF

d_gene: TRBD1
v_gene: TRBV29-1
j_gene: TRBJ2-7
abundance: -
CDR3nt: TGCAGCGTTGCGGGGCAGGGGGCCTACGAGCAGTACTTC
CDR3aa: CSVAGQGAYEQYF

d_gene: TRBD1
v_gene: TRBV4-3
j_gene: TRBJ1-4
abundance: -
CDR3nt: TGCGCCAGCAGCCAAGAGGGTGGGACAGGGAGTGAAAAACTGTTTTTT
CDR3aa: CASSQEGGTGSEKLFF

d_gene: -
v_gene: TRBV7-2
j_gene: TRBJ2-5
abundance: few
CDR3nt: TGTGCCAGCAGCTTGAGACGGCAAGAGACCCAGTACTTC
CDR3aa: CASSLRRQETQYF

d_gene: -
v_gene: TRBV7-7
j_gene: TRBJ2-5
abundance: -
CDR3nt: TGTGCCAGCAGCTTAGGGACAGAAGAGACCCAGTACTTC
CDR3aa: CASSLGTEETQYF

d_gene: -
v_gene: TRBV5-6
j_gene: TRBJ2-7
abundance: -
CDR3nt: TGTGCCAGCAGCTTGCTGGACTCAATCGGAGGAGAGCAGTACTTC
CDR3aa: CASSLLDSIGGEQYF

d_gene: TRBD1
v_gene: TRBV5-5
j_gene: TRBJ1-2
abundance: -
CDR3nt: TGTGCCAGCAGCTTGGCCTCAGGGGGGCTTAACTATGGCTACACCTTC
CDR3aa: CASSLASGGLNYGYTF

d_gene: -
v_gene: TRBV18
j_gene: TRBJ2-1
abundance: -
CDR3nt: TGTGCCAGCTCAGAGACCGCAGGGTTCAATGAGCAGTTCTTC
CDR3aa: CASSETAGFNEQFF

d_gene: TRBD2
v_gene: TRBV5-1
j_gene: TRBJ2-3
abundance: once
CDR3nt: TGCGCCAGCACCCTGAATAGCGGGAGCAGTTGGGATACGCAGTATTTT
CDR3aa: CASTLNSGSSWDTQYF

d_gene: TRBD2
v_gene: TRBV9
j_gene: TRBJ2-5
abundance: -
CDR3nt: TGTGCCAGCAGCGTAGACGGGAGGGCCTCGGAGACCCAGTACTTC
CDR3aa: CASSVDGRASETQYF

d_gene: -
v_gene: TRBV18
j_gene: TRBJ1-5
abundance: -
CDR3nt: TGTGCCAGCTCGGCGGCGGACAATCAGCCCCAGCATTTT
CDR3aa: CASSAADNQPQHF

d_gene: TRBD1
v_gene: TRBV5-1
j_gene: TRBJ2-3
abundance: few
CDR3nt: TGCGCCAGCAGCCGACAGGGTACGGATACGCAGTATTTT
CDR3aa: CASSRQGTDTQYF

d_gene: -
v_gene: TRBV7-2
j_gene: TRBJ1-2
abundance: once
CDR3nt: TGTGCCAGCAGCTTAGGCCGCGGGTGGTACTATGGCTACACCTTC
CDR3aa: CASSLGRGWYYGYTF

d_gene: TRBD2
v_gene: TRBV6-1
j_gene: TRBJ2-1
abundance: -
CDR3nt: TGTGCCAGCATTGGACTAGCGGGTAAGGGGAATGAGCAGTTCTTC
CDR3aa: CASIGLAGKGNEQFF

d_gene: TRBD2
v_gene: TRBV5-1
j_gene: TRBJ2-1
abundance: -
CDR3nt: TGCGCCAGCAGGAAAATAGCGGGATCCTACAATGAGCAGTTCTTC
CDR3aa: CASRKIAGSYNEQFF

d_gene: TRBD1
v_gene: TRBV29-1
j_gene: TRBJ2-7
abundance: -
CDR3nt: TGCAGCGTGTTGACAGGGGGCAAGTACGAGCAGTACTTC
CDR3aa: CSVLTGGKYEQYF

d_gene: -
v_gene: TRBV4-1
j_gene: TRBJ2-3
abundance: -
CDR3nt: TGCGCCAGCAGCCAAGCCACTAGTGCGCAGTATTTT
CDR3aa: CASSQATSAQYF

d_gene: -
v_gene: TRBV10-3
j_gene: TRBJ1-1
abundance: once
CDR3nt: TGTGCCATCAGTACTCGGACGGGCGGGTACACTGAAGCTTTCTTT
CDR3aa: CAISTRTGGYTEAFF

d_gene: -
v_gene: TRBV28
j_gene: TRBJ1-5
abundance: -
CDR3nt: TGTGCCAGCAGTTCCGGGACTTATAGCAATCAGCCCCAGCATTTT
CDR3aa: CASSSGTYSNQPQHF

d_gene: TRBD1
v_gene: TRBV7-2
j_gene: TRBJ1-2
abundance: -
CDR3nt: TGTGCCAGCAGCGAACCTGGGACAGGGATTGGCTACACCTTC
CDR3aa: CASSEPGTGIGYTF

d_gene: -
v_gene: TRBV28
j_gene: TRBJ1-2
abundance: -
CDR3nt: TGTGCCAGCAGGGAGGGTAGAAAGGGCTATGGCTACACCTTC
CDR3aa: CASREGRKGYGYTF

d_gene: TRBD1
v_gene: TRBV28
j_gene: TRBJ1-2
abundance: -
CDR3nt: TGTGCCAGCAGTTCCCCGGGACAGAACTATGGCTACACCTTC
CDR3aa: CASSSPGQNYGYTF

d_gene: -
v_gene: TRBV18
j_gene: TRBJ2-7
abundance: -
CDR3nt: TGTGCCAGCTCGCGCGGGACCTACGAGCAGTACTTC
CDR3aa: CASSRGTYEQYF

d_gene: -
v_gene: TRBV4-2
j_gene: TRBJ1-4
abundance: -
CDR3nt: TGTGCCAGCAGCCAAGATGGAGGGAATAATGAAAAACTGTTTTTT
CDR3aa: CASSQDGGNNEKLFF

d_gene: -
v_gene: TRBV6-6
j_gene: TRBJ1-2
abundance: -
CDR3nt: TGTGCCAGCAGTTCTACGGCCGGTCAGGGCTACACCTTC
CDR3aa: CASSSTAGQGYTF

d_gene: -
v_gene: TRBV2
j_gene: TRBJ1-2
abundance: once
CDR3nt: TGTGCCACCCATGACAGTAACTATGGCTACACCTTC
CDR3aa: CATHDSNYGYTF

d_gene: TRBD1
v_gene: TRBV4-3
j_gene: TRBJ1-1
abundance: -
CDR3nt: TGCGCCAGCAGCCAAGGTACAAGACAGGGATCAGCCGAAGCTTTCTTT
CDR3aa: CASSQGTRQGSAEAFF

d_gene: TRBD1
v_gene: TRBV18
j_gene: TRBJ1-2
abundance: -
CDR3nt: TGTGCCAGCTCACGTCGTGACAGGGAGGCTGATGGCTACACCTTC
CDR3aa: CASSRRDREADGYTF

d_gene: -
v_gene: TRBV7-2
j_gene: TRBJ1-2
abundance: -
CDR3nt: TGTGCCAGCAACCCGACGGACAGCAGCTATGGCTACACCTTC
CDR3aa: CASNPTDSSYGYTF

d_gene: -
v_gene: TRBV6-1
j_gene: TRBJ1-2
abundance: medium-sized
CDR3nt: TGTGCCAGCAGTCTGAGTAGGGCGGATGGCTACACCTTC
CDR3aa: CASSLSRADGYTF

d_gene: -
v_gene: TRBV19
j_gene: TRBJ1-5
abundance: -
CDR3nt: TGTGCCAGCACGGGACAAGGGAATCAGCCCCAGCATTTT
CDR3aa: CASTGQGNQPQHF

d_gene: TRBD1
v_gene: TRBV27
j_gene: TRBJ2-7
abundance: -
CDR3nt: TGTGCCAGTAGTAAAATGGGACAGTCCTCCTACGAGCAGTACTTC
CDR3aa: CASSKMGQSSYEQYF

d_gene: -
v_gene: TRBV7-2
j_gene: TRBJ2-1
abundance: -
CDR3nt: TGTGCCAGCAGCTTAGGCTCGGGGGTTTACAATGAGCAGTTCTTC
CDR3aa: CASSLGSGVYNEQFF

d_gene: -
v_gene: TRBV20-1
j_gene: TRBJ1-2
abundance: -
CDR3nt: TGCAGTGCTAGAAAGACTTTAGGCTACACCTTC
CDR3aa: CSARKTLGYTF

d_gene: -
v_gene: TRBV10-3
j_gene: TRBJ1-4
abundance: -
CDR3nt: TGTGCCATCGGACCGGGGGTGAATGAAAAACTGTTTTTT
CDR3aa: CAIGPGVNEKLFF

d_gene: TRBD2
v_gene: TRBV11-2
j_gene: TRBJ2-7
abundance: -
CDR3nt: TGTGCCAGCAGCTGGGGGAGGGGACCTACCTACGAGCAGTACTTC
CDR3aa: CASSWGRGPTYEQYF

d_gene: TRBD2
v_gene: TRBV28
j_gene: TRBJ2-1
abundance: -
CDR3nt: TGTGCCAGCAGTTTATTGGCGGGGGGGACTAATGAGCAGTTCTTC
CDR3aa: CASSLLAGGTNEQFF

d_gene: -
v_gene: TRBV9
j_gene: TRBJ2-2
abundance: -
CDR3nt: TGTGCCAGCAGCGTAGTCGTTTCGGGCACCGGGGAGCTGTTTTTT
CDR3aa: CASSVVVSGTGELFF

d_gene: -
v_gene: TRBV25-1
j_gene: TRBJ2-2
abundance: -
CDR3nt: TGTGCCAGCAGTCCCCTACAGGGTGCCGGGGAGCTGTTTTTT
CDR3aa: CASSPLQGAGELFF

d_gene: TRBD1
v_gene: TRBV28
j_gene: TRBJ1-2
abundance: once
CDR3nt: TGTGCCAGCATTATCGGACAGGGGGCTCGTGGCTACACCTTC
CDR3aa: CASIIGQGARGYTF

d_gene: -
v_gene: TRBV6-6
j_gene: TRBJ2-7
abundance: -
CDR3nt: TGTGCCAGCAGGGGTGGGAGTGGGCAAAACGAGCAGTACTTC
CDR3aa: CASRGGSGQNEQYF

d_gene: -
v_gene: TRBV25-1
j_gene: TRBJ1-2
abundance: -
CDR3nt: TGTGCCAGCAGTGAAAGTTTCTATGGCTACACCTTC
CDR3aa: CASSESFYGYTF

d_gene: -
v_gene: TRBV7-6
j_gene: TRBJ2-1
abundance: -
CDR3nt: TGTGCCAGCAGCTTGGGGCCTGCCAATGAGCAGTTCTTC
CDR3aa: CASSLGPANEQFF

d_gene: TRBD1
v_gene: TRBV7-2
j_gene: TRBJ2-2
abundance: -
CDR3nt: TGTGCCAGCAGCCGGGACAGGGCGAGACGGGGGGAGCTGTTTTTT
CDR3aa: CASSRDRARRGELFF

d_gene: TRBD1
v_gene: TRBV7-9
j_gene: TRBJ2-5
abundance: -
CDR3nt: TGTGCCAGCAGCGAAACAGGGGGCGGATTGGGAGAGCAGTACTTC
CDR3aa: CASSETGGGLGEQYF

d_gene: TRBD2
v_gene: TRBV6-5
j_gene: TRBJ2-3
abundance: -
CDR3nt: TGTGCCAGCAGTTCGGCGGGAGGAGGAACAGATACGCAGTATTTT
CDR3aa: CASSSAGGGTDTQYF

d_gene: -
v_gene: TRBV27
j_gene: TRBJ1-6
abundance: -
CDR3nt: TGTGCCAGCAAGATACAGGGAGTTGCCAATTCACCCCTCCACTTT
CDR3aa: CASKIQGVANSPLHF

d_gene: -
v_gene: TRBV18
j_gene: TRBJ1-2
abundance: few
CDR3nt: TGTGCCAGCTCACCACCGCAGGGTGGCTACACCTTC
CDR3aa: CASSPPQGGYTF

d_gene: TRBD1
v_gene: TRBV4-1
j_gene: TRBJ2-6
abundance: once
CDR3nt: TGCGCCAGCAGCCCCGAACCGGGACAGGGGGTGTCTGGGGCCAACGTCCTGACTTTC
CDR3aa: CASSPEPGQGVSGANVLTF

d_gene: TRBD2
v_gene: TRBV4-1
j_gene: TRBJ2-7
abundance: -
CDR3nt: TGCGCCAGCAGCCCCCGGACTAGCGGGGGCCGGGGGTACGAGCAGTACTTC
CDR3aa: CASSPRTSGGRGYEQYF